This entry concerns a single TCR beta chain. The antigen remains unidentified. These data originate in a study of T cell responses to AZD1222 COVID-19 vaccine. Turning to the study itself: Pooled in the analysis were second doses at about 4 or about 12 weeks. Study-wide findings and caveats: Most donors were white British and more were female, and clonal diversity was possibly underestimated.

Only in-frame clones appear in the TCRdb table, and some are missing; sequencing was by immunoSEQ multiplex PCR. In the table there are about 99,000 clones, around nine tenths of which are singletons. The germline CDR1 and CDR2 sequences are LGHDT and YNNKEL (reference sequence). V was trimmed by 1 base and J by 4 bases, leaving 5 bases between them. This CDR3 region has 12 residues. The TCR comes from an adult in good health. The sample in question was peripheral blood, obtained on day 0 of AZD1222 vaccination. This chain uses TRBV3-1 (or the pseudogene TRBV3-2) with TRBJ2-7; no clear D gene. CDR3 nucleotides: TGTGCCAGCAGCCAAGTGGCTTACGAGCAGTACTTC. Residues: CASSQVAYEQYF.